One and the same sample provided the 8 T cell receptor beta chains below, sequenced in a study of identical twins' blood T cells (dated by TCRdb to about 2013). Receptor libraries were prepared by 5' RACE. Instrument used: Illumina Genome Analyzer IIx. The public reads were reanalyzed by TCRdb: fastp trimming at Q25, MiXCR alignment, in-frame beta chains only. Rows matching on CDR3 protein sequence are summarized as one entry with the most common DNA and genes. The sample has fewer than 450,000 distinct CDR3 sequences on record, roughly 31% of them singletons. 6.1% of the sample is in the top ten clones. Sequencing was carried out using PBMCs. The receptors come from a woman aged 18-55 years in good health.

CDR3 sequence reads: CASSRDGPSEAFF. The CDR3 coding sequence is TGTGCCAGCAGCCGAGATGGACCGTCTGAAGCTTTCTTT. V usage is TRBV3-1 and J usage is TRBJ1-1; D remains unclear. V was clipped by 4 bases and J by 6 bases, with 12 bases between them. Germline loops: CDR1 LGHDT, CDR2 YNNKEL (reference sequence). This CDR3 is 13 amino acids long.

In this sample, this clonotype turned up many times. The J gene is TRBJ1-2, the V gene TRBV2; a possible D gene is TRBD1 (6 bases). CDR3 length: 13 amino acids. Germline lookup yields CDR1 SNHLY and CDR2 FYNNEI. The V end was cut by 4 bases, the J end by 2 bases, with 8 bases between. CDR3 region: CASSVTGNYGYTF. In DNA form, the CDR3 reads TGTGCCAGCAGTGTGACAGGCAACTATGGCTACACCTTC.

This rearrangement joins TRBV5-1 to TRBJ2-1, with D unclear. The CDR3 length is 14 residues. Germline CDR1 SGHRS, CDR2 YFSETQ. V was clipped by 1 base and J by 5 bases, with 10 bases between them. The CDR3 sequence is CASSLPRIDNEQFF. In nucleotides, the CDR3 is TGCGCCAGCAGCTTGCCTAGGATCGACAATGAGCAGTTCTTC.

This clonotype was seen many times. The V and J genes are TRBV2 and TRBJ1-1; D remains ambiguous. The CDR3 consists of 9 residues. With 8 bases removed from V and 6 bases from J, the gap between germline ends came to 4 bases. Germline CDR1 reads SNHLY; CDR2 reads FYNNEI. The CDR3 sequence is CASGAEAFF. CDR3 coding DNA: TGTGCCAGCGGTGCTGAAGCTTTCTTT.

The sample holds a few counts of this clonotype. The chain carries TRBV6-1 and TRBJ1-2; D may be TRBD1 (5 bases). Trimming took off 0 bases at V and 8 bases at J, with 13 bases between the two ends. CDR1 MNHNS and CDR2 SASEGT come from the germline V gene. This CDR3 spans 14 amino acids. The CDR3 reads CASSEAVRVGGYTF. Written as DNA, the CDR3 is TGTGCCAGCAGTGAAGCTGTCAGGGTTGGCGGCTACACCTTC.

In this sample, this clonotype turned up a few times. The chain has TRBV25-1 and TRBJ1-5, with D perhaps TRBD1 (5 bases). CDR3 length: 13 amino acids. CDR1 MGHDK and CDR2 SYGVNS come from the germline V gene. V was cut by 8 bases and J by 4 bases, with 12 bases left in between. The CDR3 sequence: CASRGPFNQPQHF. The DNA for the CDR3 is TGTGCCAGCCGGGGCCCTTTTAATCAGCCCCAGCATTTT.

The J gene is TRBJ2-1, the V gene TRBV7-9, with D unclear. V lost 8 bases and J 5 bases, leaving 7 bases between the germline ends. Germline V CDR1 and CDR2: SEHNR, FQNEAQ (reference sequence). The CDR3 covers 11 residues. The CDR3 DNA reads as TGTGCCAGCGTCAACGACAATGAGCAGTTCTTC. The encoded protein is CASVNDNEQFF.

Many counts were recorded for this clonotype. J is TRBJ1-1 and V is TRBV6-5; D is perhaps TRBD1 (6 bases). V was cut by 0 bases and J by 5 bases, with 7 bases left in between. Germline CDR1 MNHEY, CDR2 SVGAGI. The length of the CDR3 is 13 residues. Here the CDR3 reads CASSYSRGTEAFF. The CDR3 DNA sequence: TGTGCCAGCAGTTACTCGAGGGGGACTGAAGCTTTCTTT.